Listed here are 13 T cell receptor beta chains from one sample, sequenced in a study of control samples from healthy donors and cancer patients. Sequencing used immunoSEQ multiplex PCR; TCRdb keeps in-frame clones, though not all of them. The repertoire holds about 96,000 clones, with approximately 93% as singletons. Source material: blood. The receptors originated from a man in his late teens or twenties in good health.

The rearrangement links TRBV7-2 to TRBJ2-7, with 7 bases matching TRBD2. V lost 3 bases, J lost 2 bases, and 16 bases stayed unmatched. CDR1 is SGHTA and CDR2 is FQGNSA in the germline V gene. This CDR3 region has 18 residues. The CDR3, as DNA: TGTGCCAGCAGCTTCTCAACGGGGGGTCATCCTAATCCCTACGAGCAGTACTTC. This encodes CASSFSTGGHPNPYEQYF. Filled out from reference TRBV7-2 and TRBJ2-7, the complete variable domain reads GAGVSQSPSNKVTEKGKDVELRCDPISGHTALYWYRQSLGQGLEFLIYFQGNSAPDKSGLPSDRFSAERTGGSVSTLTIQRTQQEDSAVYLCASSFSTGGHPNPYEQYFGPGTRLTVT.

This clone was picked up one time. CDR3 coding DNA: TGTGCCAGCAGCACCGCGACAGGGGGATTCTCCTACGAGCAGTACTTC. Translation gives CASSTATGGFSYEQYF. The chain links TRBV5-5 to TRBJ2-7; 9 bases align to TRBD1. The CDR3 is made up of 16 amino acids. V was pared by 4 bases and J by 0 bases, with 8 bases of the junction left unmatched. From germline, CDR1 is SGHKS and CDR2 YYEKEE (reference sequence).

A single count supports this clone. The chain employs TRBV18 and TRBJ2-3; D may be TRBD1 or TRBD2 (5 bases each). V was shortened by 4 bases and J by 6 bases, with 20 bases between the two germline ends. The CDR3 covers 16 residues. Germline V gene sequence: CDR1 KGHSH, CDR2 LQKENI. Here the CDR3 DNA reads TGTGCCAGCTCACGAACGGGGCTTATAAACGGCGATACGCAGTATTTT. It specifies CASSRTGLINGDTQYF.

The J gene is TRBJ1-5, the V gene TRBV3-1 (or the pseudogene TRBV3-2); maybe TRBD1 (5 bases). V was clipped by 1 base and J by 0 bases, with 10 bases between them. Germline V gives CDR1 LGHDT, CDR2 YNNKEL (reference sequence). The CDR3 runs 16 residues. The DNA for the CDR3 is TGTGCCAGCAGCCAAGTCGGGGGAGATAGCAATCAGCCCCAGCATTTT. Protein sequence: CASSQVGGDSNQPQHF.

The chain carries TRBV2 and TRBJ1-1; D remains unclear. V dropped 8 bases and J dropped 11 bases, with 18 bases sitting between them. Per the germline V gene, CDR1 is SNHLY and CDR2 is FYNNEI. The CDR3 totals 12 residues. CDR3 DNA: TGTGCCAGCGTTGCGGGGAAGATGTACGCTTTCTTT. Encoded protein: CASVAGKMYAFF.

The chain recombines TRBV4-1 with TRBJ1-1; 11 positions match TRBD1. CDR3 size: 12 residues. V dropped 3 bases and J dropped 11; count of bases not matched to a gene: 2. The germline V gene has CDR1 MGHRA and CDR2 YSYEKL. The CDR3 protein is CASSQGQGDAFF. CDR3 DNA: TGCGCCAGCAGCCAGGGACAGGGGGACGCTTTCTTT.

This clone has a handful of counts. The chain couples TRBV4-3 to TRBJ2-7; possible D gene TRBD2, 5 bases. The germline V gene encodes CDR1 LGHNA and CDR2 YSLEER. Between the trimmed V and J ends, which lost 0 bases and 6 bases, there was a span of 12 bases. The CDR3 has 14 amino acids. The CDR3 sequence is CASSQDGERAEQYF. The CDR3 DNA sequence: TGCGCCAGCAGCCAAGATGGCGAGAGGGCCGAGCAGTACTTC.

The V call is TRBV30, the J call TRBJ1-2; D is ambiguous. Germline assignment: CDR1 GTSNPN and CDR2 SVGIG (reference sequence). The CDR3 has 11 amino acids. Trimming shortened V by 7 bases and J by 3 bases, and 9 bases separated the two germline ends. The CDR3 reads CASIIDYGYTF. For the CDR3, the DNA is TGTGCCTCGATAATTGACTATGGCTACACCTTC.

V is TRBV19 and J is TRBJ1-5, with D perhaps TRBD1 (5 bases). Trimming shortened V by 5 bases and J by 0 bases, and 17 bases separated the two germline ends. CDR1 is LNHDA, CDR2 SQIVND, per germline (reference sequence). The CDR3 has 17 residues. CDR3 nucleotide sequence: TGTGCCAGTAGTCGGGACGGAAATTACTATAGCAATCAGCCCCAGCATTTT. Amino acid sequence: CASSRDGNYYSNQPQHF.

The CDR3: CASSYGLSYEQYF. In nucleotides, the CDR3 is TGCGCCAGCAGCTACGGGTTATCCTACGAGCAGTACTTC. The J gene is TRBJ2-7, the V gene TRBV5-1, with D unresolved. The germline CDR1 and CDR2 sequences are SGHRS and YFSETQ. This CDR3 has 13 residues. V lost 3 bases, J lost 1 base, and 8 bases lay in between.

This clone was counted only a few times. The V and J genes are TRBV7-8 and TRBJ1-5; 11 bases match TRBD1. The CDR3 extends over 15 amino acids. J gave up 7 bases and V 4 bases, and 6 bases lay outside the gene matches. From germline, CDR1 is SGHVS and CDR2 FQNEAQ. CDR3 sequence reads: CASSSVGQGGQPQHF. As DNA, the CDR3 is TGTGCCAGCAGCTCAGTGGGACAGGGGGGGCAGCCCCAGCATTTT. Based on the CDR3 plus reference TRBV7-8 and TRBJ1-5, the full variable domain is GAGVSQSPRYKVAKRGQDVALRCDPISGHVSLFWYQQALGQGPEFLTYFQNEAQLDKSGLPSDRFFAERPEGSVSTLKIQRTQQEDSAVYLCASSSVGQGGQPQHFGDGTRLSIL.

This sequence joins TRBV3-1 (or the pseudogene TRBV3-2) and TRBJ2-6; D is unclear. The V and J ends lost 1 base and 0 bases respectively, with 7 bases between them. The CDR3 runs 16 residues. Germline-derived CDR1 and CDR2 are LGHDT and YNNKEL (reference sequence). The CDR3 sequence: CASSQASASGANVLTF. The CDR3 DNA is TGTGCCAGCAGCCAAGCGTCAGCCTCTGGGGCCAACGTCCTGACTTTC.

V is TRBV27 and J is TRBJ2-7; 7 nucleotides agree with TRBD2. In germline, CDR1 is MNHEY, CDR2 SMNVEV (reference sequence). Germline trimming cut 5 bases from V and 0 bases from J; bases unmatched to any gene: 7. The CDR3 length is 15 residues. The CDR3 loop reads CASSLERGSSYEQYF. The CDR3 nucleotides read TGTGCCAGCAGTCTGGAGCGGGGAAGCTCCTACGAGCAGTACTTC.